Listed here are 13 T cell receptor beta chains from one sample, sequenced in a study of blood T cell repertoires in COVID-19. Using immunoSEQ multiplex PCR, the repertoire was profiled, and TCRdb retains in-frame clones only, with some absent. The table has about 270,000 clones, around 86% seen once. Sequenced: peripheral blood. These receptor sequences come from a human donor in a cohort sampled during active COVID-19.

The rearrangement joins TRBV6-5 to TRBJ2-5, with 11 bases identical to TRBD2. Unmatched junction bases numbered 1, after V lost 0 bases and J lost 4 bases. Germline CDR1 is MNHEY and CDR2 is SVGAGI. The CDR3 length is 15 residues. This CDR3 is CASSYSLAGGETQYF. DNA for the CDR3: TGTGCCAGCAGTTACTCCCTAGCGGGAGGAGAGACCCAGTACTTC.

The V gene is TRBV27, the J gene TRBJ2-7; no clear D. Germline CDR1 MNHEY, CDR2 SMNVEV (reference sequence). This CDR3 comprises 13 residues. V shed 3 bases and J shed 2 bases, with 8 bases lying between them. The CDR3, as DNA: TGTGCCAGCAGTTTGGGCAGACCCTACGAGCAGTACTTC. This sequence encodes CASSLGRPYEQYF.

The sample holds one count of this clone. The chain joins TRBV18 to TRBJ2-1, with D perhaps matching TRBD2 (6 bases). Trimming took 0 bases from V and 6 from J, leaving 12 bases between them. Germline lookup yields CDR1 KGHSH and CDR2 LQKENI. This CDR3 has 15 residues. CDR3 DNA: TGTGCCAGCTCACCACCGGGACTGGACACCAATGAGCAGTTCTTC. Its translation: CASSPPGLDTNEQFF.

The rearrangement uses TRBV19 and TRBJ2-1; 11 nucleotides align to TRBD2. CDR3 size: 16 residues. The trim removed 3 bases at V and 5 bases at J, leaving 6 bases unmatched. Germline V lookup: CDR1 LNHDA, CDR2 SQIVND (reference sequence). DNA of the CDR3: TGTGCCAGTAGTATTCCCGGACTAGCGGGCCACAATGAGCAGTTCTTC. It yields the protein CASSIPGLAGHNEQFF.

This chain uses TRBV19 with TRBJ1-2; D unresolved. The germline V gene encodes CDR1 LNHDA and CDR2 SQIVND (reference sequence). The length of the CDR3 is 12 residues. V was cut by 5 bases and J by 5 bases, with 9 bases left in between. CDR3 DNA: TGTGCCAGTAGTGTTGGAGGGTATGGCTACACCTTC. Its protein is CASSVGGYGYTF.

The chain uses TRBV19 and TRBJ2-7; 9 positions match TRBD2. CDR3 length: 15 amino acids. V shed 3 bases, J shed 2 bases, and the junction held 5 bases outside the gene matches. The germline V gene has CDR1 LNHDA and CDR2 SQIVND (reference sequence). The CDR3 loop reads CASSIKGGRAYEQYF. Here the CDR3 DNA reads TGTGCCAGTAGTATCAAGGGCGGGAGGGCCTACGAGCAGTACTTC.

The genes are TRBV15 and TRBJ2-5; possible D gene TRBD1, 5 bases. V lost 3 bases to trimming and J lost 7 bases, with 12 bases between them. The CDR3 totals 13 residues. Germline V lookup: CDR1 LNHNV, CDR2 YYDKDF (reference sequence). In DNA form, the CDR3 reads TGTGCCACCAGCAGGGGGCCCAAAAGGACCCAGTACTTC. It translates to CATSRGPKRTQYF.

The chain employs TRBV19 and TRBJ2-3; D perhaps matches TRBD2 (6 bases). The CDR3 extends over 17 amino acids. V dropped 1 base and J dropped 4 bases, with 18 bases sitting between them. From germline, CDR1 is LNHDA and CDR2 SQIVND (reference sequence). In DNA form, the CDR3 reads TGTGCCAGTAGTATAGGTGGTGGGAGGATTTCGGCAGATACGCAGTATTTT. It specifies CASSIGGGRISADTQYF.

The chain employs TRBV6-5 and TRBJ2-2, with TRBD1 identical over 11 bases. Germline V gives CDR1 MNHEY, CDR2 SVGAGI. The CDR3 contains 15 residues. V shed 6 bases and J 6 bases; nucleotides not matched to a gene: 6. DNA for the CDR3: TGTGCCAGCAGCCCGGACAGGGGGCCCGCCGGGGAGCTGTTTTTT. Residues: CASSPDRGPAGELFF.

V gene TRBV5-1 combines with J gene TRBJ2-2, with D perhaps TRBD1 (6 bases). This CDR3 comprises 16 residues. Trimming took off 0 bases at V and 4 bases at J, with 13 bases between the two ends. CDR1 SGHRS and CDR2 YFSETQ come from the germline V gene. The CDR3 loop is CASSLERTDLTGELFF. The CDR3 DNA follows: TGCGCCAGCAGCTTGGAGAGGACAGACCTCACCGGGGAGCTGTTTTTT.

CDR3 in amino acids: CASSEGGRQPQHF. The CDR3 nucleotides are TGTGCCAGCAGTGAAGGAGGTAGACAGCCCCAGCATTTT. The chain joins TRBV2 to TRBJ1-5; unclear D gene. Germline V gene sequence: CDR1 SNHLY, CDR2 FYNNEI. The ends were cut back, 1 base at V and 7 bases at J, with 8 bases in the middle. The CDR3 is 13 amino acids.

This clone was seen only once. The chain is built from TRBV9 and TRBJ2-7, with 11 bases that match TRBD2. This CDR3 contains 15 residues. Germline loops: CDR1 SGDLS, CDR2 YYNGEE. With V trimmed by 4 bases and J by 2 bases, 5 bases remained unmatched. CDR3 DNA sequence: TGTGCCAGCAGCAGTAGCGGGAGGGGACCCTACGAGCAGTACTTC. This translates into CASSSSGRGPYEQYF.

This sequence joins TRBV6-6 and TRBJ2-1, with a possible D match to TRBD2 (5 bases). Trimming pared 5 bases from V and 3 bases from J, leaving 11 bases between. The V gene's germline CDR1 is MNHNY and CDR2 SVGAGI (reference sequence). The CDR3 runs to 14 residues. CDR3: CASSEWERYNEQFF. CDR3 in DNA: TGTGCCAGCAGTGAGTGGGAGCGCTACAATGAGCAGTTCTTC.